One T cell receptor (beta chain) is described in this entry. Its target is not known. The junction had 9 bases not matched to a gene; V was cut back by 0 bases and J by 1 base. The CDR3 extends over 17 amino acids. Germline V gene sequence: CDR1 SGHRS, CDR2 YFSETQ. Clones were sequenced by immunoSEQ multiplex PCR, and TCRdb holds only the in-frame ones, with some missing. The sample includes about 360,000 clones, more than 80% of them seen just once. This entry is derived from a study of cytomegalovirus exposure and HLA in healthy donors. Findings and limits, study-wide: Reports showed the classifier diagnosing cytomegalovirus status with high specificity and sensitivity.

The TCR originated in a woman aged 18-29 years in good health and CMV-seronegative. The specimen was PBMCs. V and J are TRBV5-1 and TRBJ1-2; 7 bases agree with TRBD1. The CDR3 loop is CASSLDPRTGDNYGYTF. For the CDR3, the DNA is TGCGCCAGCAGCTTGGATCCACGGACAGGAGATAACTATGGCTACACCTTC.